These 17 T cell receptor beta chains originate from one sample sequenced in a study of technical replicates of blood from several donors (dated by TCRdb to 2016 to 2017). Library preparation used the immunoSEQ multiplex PCR assay. Sourced from immuneACCESS, this table was stored by TCRdb with only in-frame sequences that have V and J called. A share of the clones is absent; for the studies checked, an unresolved V gene accounts for under half, and the remainder has no known explanation. Here the sample has about 70,000 clones; 85% to 95% occur a single time. Of the sample, about 0.25% is held by the ten largest clones. The specimen was T cells isolated from PBMCs. The receptor set was obtained from a human donor in good health.

This clone was observed a single time. This sequence joins TRBV7-9 and TRBJ2-6; tentatively, D is TRBD2 (5 bases). Per germline, CDR1 SEHNR and CDR2 FQNEAQ (reference sequence). The V end was cut by 8 bases, the J end by 1 base, with 18 bases between. The CDR3 runs 17 residues. CDR3 nucleotides: TGTGCCAGCGGAGGCTCGACCCAATTTTCTGGGGCCAACGTCCTGACTTTC. The encoded protein is CASGGSTQFSGANVLTF. Based on the CDR3 plus reference TRBV7-9 and TRBJ2-6, the full variable domain is DTGVSQNPRHKITKRGQNVTFRCDPISEHNRLYWYRQTLGQGPEFLTYFQNEAQLEKSRLLSDRFSAERPKGSFSTLEIQRTEQGDSAMYLCASGGSTQFSGANVLTFGAGSRLTVL.

The rearrangement links TRBV2 to TRBJ2-1, with 10 bases identical to TRBD2. The V gene end was trimmed by 6 bases and the J gene end by 8 bases; junction bases not matched to a gene: 13. Per the germline V gene, CDR1 is SNHLY and CDR2 is FYNNEI. The length of the CDR3 is 16 residues. The CDR3 sequence is CASSATLGLAFYEQFF. The CDR3 DNA is TGTGCCAGCAGCGCCACCTTGGGACTAGCGTTTTATGAGCAGTTCTTC.

This clone was counted a single time. The chain carries TRBV2 and TRBJ1-1; no definite D call. Trimming took off 5 bases at V and 1 base at J, with 8 bases between the two ends. CDR3 length: 13 residues. Germline assignment: CDR1 SNHLY and CDR2 FYNNEI. As DNA, the CDR3 is TGTGCCAGCAGTTTTGGCAGGAACACTGAAGCTTTCTTT. It encodes CASSFGRNTEAFF.

The chain uses TRBV30 and TRBJ2-5; D not certain. The length of the CDR3 is 14 residues. The germline V and J ends were trimmed by 2 bases and 0 bases, with 10 bases remaining between them. Germline V gene lookup returns CDR1 GTSNPN and CDR2 SVGIG (reference sequence). CDR3 DNA: TGTGCCTGGAGTCAGGATCGGTACCAAGAGACCCAGTACTTC. Translated, it gives CAWSQDRYQETQYF.

The chain uses TRBV11-3 and TRBJ2-7; D is possibly TRBD2 (6 bases). V gave up 4 bases and J gave up 2 bases, with 12 bases separating them. The CDR3 is made up of 14 amino acids. Germline V gene data show CDR1 as SGHNT and CDR2 as YENEEA. CDR3 protein: CASSSVRDPYEQYF. Written as DNA, the CDR3 is TGTGCCAGCAGCTCTGTGCGGGATCCCTACGAGCAGTACTTC.

The gene calls are TRBV4-1 and TRBJ2-3, with D possibly being TRBD2 (5 bases). Trimming left V 2 bases short and J 2 bases short, with 11 bases between. CDR1 is MGHRA, CDR2 YSYEKL, per germline. CDR3 length: 15 residues. CDR3 in amino acids: CASSQRTRTTDTQYF. DNA for the CDR3: TGCGCCAGCAGCCAACGGACTCGTACCACAGATACGCAGTATTTT.

The V call is TRBV23-1, the J call TRBJ2-2, with TRBD2 as a possible D gene (6 bases). TRBV23-1 is designated an ORF whose function remains uncertain. Trimming removed 10 bases at V and 1 base at J, with 16 bases between. CDR3 size: 15 residues. CDR3 region: CAINRGNVNTGELFF. CDR3 DNA sequence: TGCGCCATCAATCGGGGGAATGTGAACACCGGGGAGCTGTTTTTT.

This chain links TRBV29-1 with TRBJ2-2, with 10 bases identical to TRBD1. This CDR3 is built from 14 residues. Trimming at V came to 5 bases and at J to 10 bases, leaving 10 bases not matched to a gene. Germline V lookup: CDR1 SQVTM, CDR2 ANQGSEA. The CDR3 DNA sequence: TGCAGCGTTTCGCCGGGACAGGGGTTTCAGGAGCTGTTTTTT. It specifies CSVSPGQGFQELFF.

The genes are TRBV28 and TRBJ1-1; D not certain. Per the germline V gene, CDR1 is MDHEN and CDR2 is SYDVKM. Trimming removed 6 bases at V and 0 bases at J, with 17 bases between. This CDR3 has 16 residues. The CDR3 DNA follows: TGTGCCAGCAGCCGACTTAGGGTCGGGATGAACACTGAAGCTTTCTTT. This translates into CASSRLRVGMNTEAFF.

This clone has only one observation. The rearrangement uses TRBV10-3 and TRBJ1-4; no firm D call. The V gene lost 8 bases and the J gene lost 0 bases, with 13 bases spanning the gap. Germline lookup yields CDR1 ENHRY and CDR2 SYGVKD. CDR3 size: 15 residues. CDR3 amino acids: CAIDPEAPTNEKLFF. The CDR3 nucleotides are TGTGCCATCGACCCAGAGGCTCCAACTAATGAAAAACTGTTTTTT.

The V call is TRBV4-1, the J call TRBJ2-7, with TRBD2 matching over 11 bases. V was clipped by 4 bases and J by 4 bases; unmatched bases: 6. Germline V gives CDR1 MGHRA, CDR2 YSYEKL. The CDR3 covers 15 residues. CDR3 sequence (DNA): TGCGCCAGCAGCCCCTCGACTAGCGGGATTTACGAGCAGTACTTC. Protein: CASSPSTSGIYEQYF.

V gene TRBV10-1 combines with J gene TRBJ1-1; 8 bases match TRBD1. Germline CDR1 reads WNHNN; CDR2 reads SYGVQD (reference sequence). This CDR3 contains 13 residues. Germline trimming cut 6 bases from V and 8 bases from J; bases unmatched to any gene: 8. CDR3 sequence: CASSGLTGDEAFF. The CDR3 DNA reads as TGCGCCAGCAGCGGATTGACAGGGGACGAAGCTTTCTTT.

V gene TRBV29-1 combines with J gene TRBJ1-2; 8 bases align to TRBD1. Germline CDR1 is SQVTM and CDR2 is ANQGSEA. Germline trimming cut 4 bases from V and 2 bases from J; bases unmatched to any gene: 9. CDR3 length: 15 residues. The CDR3 reads CSVVSRQGLNYGYTF. For the CDR3, the DNA is TGCAGCGTTGTATCTCGACAGGGGTTAAACTATGGCTACACCTTC.

The gene calls are TRBV7-3 and TRBJ2-1; 8 positions agree with TRBD2. The length of the CDR3 is 13 residues. From germline, CDR1 is SGHTA and CDR2 FQGTGA. The V gene end was trimmed by 2 bases and the J gene end by 14 bases; junction bases not matched to a gene: 8. Here the CDR3 reads CASSLGLAFPEFF. For the CDR3, the DNA is TGTGCCAGCAGCTTAGGACTAGCATTTCCGGAGTTCTTC.

The V and J genes are TRBV27 and TRBJ2-7; 8 nucleotides line up with TRBD2. Per germline, CDR1 MNHEY and CDR2 SMNVEV (reference sequence). The CDR3 runs 14 residues. V lost 5 bases to trimming and J lost 5 bases; unmatched junction nucleotides: 8. The CDR3 DNA reads TGTGCCAGCAGTCCCCGGGGGGGCGGGGACGAGCAGTACTTC. Translating it yields CASSPRGGGDEQYF.

This clone came up once. The CDR3 nucleotides read TGTGCCAGCAGCCAAGATCCGGGACAGGGCCCTTCCTTGGGTGAGCAGTTCTTC. This translates into CASSQDPGQGPSLGEQFF. The chain recombines TRBV14 with TRBJ2-1; 9 bases agree with TRBD1. The trim removed 0 bases at V and 9 bases at J, leaving 15 bases unmatched. Germline CDR1 and CDR2: SGHDN and FVKESK. The CDR3 runs to 18 residues.

The chain has TRBV2 and TRBJ2-3; TRBD2 matches 14 bases. Trimming removed 6 bases from V and 6 bases from J; junction bases left unmatched: 2. The CDR3 contains 14 residues. CDR1 is SNHLY and CDR2 is FYNNEI in the germline V gene. CDR3: CASSRLAGGDTQYF. The CDR3 DNA reads as TGTGCCAGCAGCCGACTAGCGGGAGGGGATACGCAGTATTTT.